The 2 T cell receptor beta chains below all came from one sample that was sequenced in a study of shared clonotypes between healthy human individuals. Clones were read by immunoSEQ multiplex PCR, and TCRdb kept only the in-frame ones, dropping some. The sample lists about 300,000 clones; under 80% were seen once. Sequencing was done on a sample of memory CD4+ T cells sorted from blood. As for subset: CD45RA-negative fraction. The receptors come from a man aged 25-45 years in good health.

The rearrangement links TRBV7-3 to TRBJ2-7, with 7 bases aligning to TRBD2. This CDR3 spans 15 amino acids. With 2 bases clipped from V and 2 bases from J, the junction kept 6 bases outside the gene matches. Germline assignment: CDR1 SGHTA and CDR2 FQGTGA. CDR3 residues: CASSLYPGRPYEQYF. In DNA form, the CDR3 reads TGTGCCAGCAGCTTATACCCCGGGAGGCCCTACGAGCAGTACTTC.

The chain has TRBV5-4 and TRBJ2-4, with D possibly matching TRBD1 (5 bases). Germline values: CDR1 SGHNT, CDR2 YYREEE (reference sequence). Trimming cost V 1 base and J 5 bases, with 10 bases left between them. The CDR3 covers 14 residues. The CDR3 DNA is TGTGCCAGCAGCTTGTCTGGCAGGGAAAACATTCAGTACTTC. It yields the protein CASSLSGRENIQYF.